This is a list of T cell receptor beta chains from one sample in a study of T cells in localized non-small cell lung cancer. The assay was immunoSEQ multiplex PCR, and TCRdb's table has in-frame clones only and misses some. The data contain about 33,000 clones, nearly 80% of them seen just once; the ten biggest clones take up roughly two fifths. The sequenced sample was peripheral blood, obtained before any cancer treatment. Every receptor here comes from a male donor aged 60 or over with stage II squamous cell lung carcinoma. The CDR3 runs from the conserved cysteine through the conserved F or W. D genes are given only for firm matches. The size field is filled for only some rows; it gives once, few, many or a size class.

>NA|TRBV18|TRBJ1-4|TRBD1
CASSGTGGEKLFF
TGTGCCAGCTCTGGGACAGGGGGTGAAAAACTGTTTTTT
>NA|TRBV6-6|TRBJ1-1|TRBD1
CASSYSGQGEVTEAFF
TGTGCCAGCAGTTACTCCGGACAGGGGGAGGTCACTGAAGCTTTCTTT
>NA|TRBV19|TRBJ2-7|TRBD1
CASSTRTGAREQYF
TGTGCCAGTAGTACGCGGACAGGGGCCAGGGAGCAGTACTTC
>NA|TRBV28|TRBJ2-7|NA
CASRSGFGSYEQYF
TGTGCCAGCAGATCAGGGTTTGGGTCCTACGAGCAGTACTTC
>NA|TRBV7-9|TRBJ2-2|NA
CASSLAGQGYTGELFF
TGTGCCAGCAGCTTAGCCGGCCAGGGGTATACCGGGGAGCTGTTTTTT
>NA|TRBV18|TRBJ1-2|TRBD1
CASSPRGGQGAHGYTF
TGTGCCAGCTCACCGAGAGGGGGACAGGGGGCGCACGGCTACACCTTC
>NA|TRBV27|TRBJ1-2|TRBD1
CASRPRQGQGGYTF
TGTGCCAGCCGTCCGAGACAGGGCCAGGGGGGCTACACCTTC
>few|TRBV10-3|TRBJ2-1|TRBD2
CAIRLTSGDNEQFF
TGTGCCATCAGGTTGACTAGCGGGGACAATGAGCAGTTCTTC
>NA|TRBV2|TRBJ2-2|NA
CASSESVTGELFF
TGTGCCAGCAGTGAGTCTGTAACCGGGGAGCTGTTTTTT
>NA|TRBV10-3|TRBJ2-1|TRBD2
CAIPSTSGMANEQFF
TGTGCCATCCCCTCCACTAGCGGGATGGCGAATGAGCAGTTCTTC
>NA|TRBV6-5|TRBJ2-7|TRBD2
CASSYSGGSSYEQYF
TGTGCCAGCAGTTATTCGGGAGGGAGCTCCTACGAGCAGTACTTC